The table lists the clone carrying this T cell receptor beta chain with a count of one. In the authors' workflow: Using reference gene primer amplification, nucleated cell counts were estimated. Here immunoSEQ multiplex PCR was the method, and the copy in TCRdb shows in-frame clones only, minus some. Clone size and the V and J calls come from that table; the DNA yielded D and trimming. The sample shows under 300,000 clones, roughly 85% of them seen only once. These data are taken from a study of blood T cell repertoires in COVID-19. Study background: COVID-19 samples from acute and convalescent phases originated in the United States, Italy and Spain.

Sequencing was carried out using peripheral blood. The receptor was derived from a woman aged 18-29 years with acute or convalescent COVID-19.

CDR3 loop: CASRGQPPYEQYF. The CDR3, as DNA: TGTGCCAGTAGGGGACAGCCACCCTACGAGCAGTACTTC. The chain uses TRBV19 and TRBJ2-7, with TRBD1 matching 7 bases. The CDR3 length is 13 residues. V lost 6 bases and J lost 2; bases outside the gene matches: 4. CDR1 and CDR2 (germline): LNHDA, SQIVND (reference sequence).